A selection of T cell receptor beta chains follows, all from one sample in a study of cytomegalovirus exposure and HLA in healthy donors. Sequencing used immunoSEQ multiplex PCR; TCRdb keeps in-frame clones, though not all of them. This table holds under 150,000 clones, about 68% found once. Sequencing input: PBMCs. The receptors shown here come from a woman between 40 and 50 years old in good health and CMV-seropositive. The CDR3 runs from the conserved cysteine through the conserved F or W. The order of the fields is D gene, J gene, V gene, clone size, CDR3 protein, CDR3 DNA. A D gene is named only where the DNA matches it firmly. The listing skips clone size in some rows; elsewhere it reads once, few, many or a size class.

- TRBJ2-1 TRBV6-5 once CASSYKWAAGYNEQFF TGTGCCAGCAGTTACAAATGGGCAGCGGGCTACAATGAGCAGTTCTTC
- TRBJ2-2 TRBV2 - CAIESRQLNTGELFF TGTGCCATCGAGAGTAGACAGTTAAACACCGGGGAGCTGTTTTTT
TRBD2 TRBJ2-7 TRBV19 few CASSIRLAGPYGQYF TGTGCCAGTAGTATAAGACTAGCGGGCCCTTACGGGCAGTACTTC
TRBD1 TRBJ1-4 TRBV5-6 - CASSWGQVNEKLFF TGTGCCAGCAGCTGGGGACAGGTCAATGAAAAACTGTTTTTT
- TRBJ2-2 TRBV4-3 - CASSLFPQNTGELFF TGCGCCAGCAGCCTTTTCCCCCAGAACACCGGGGAGCTGTTTTTT
TRBD1 TRBJ2-7 TRBV6-5 - CASSFSGTGSSYEQYF TGTGCCAGCAGTTTCTCCGGGACAGGGAGCTCCTACGAGCAGTACTTC
TRBD1 TRBJ2-3 TRBV29-1 - CSARDRGDSDTQYF TGCAGCGCTAGGGACAGGGGCGACTCAGATACGCAGTATTTT
TRBD1 TRBJ2-7 TRBV6-1 once CASSFGTGSYEQYF TGTGCCAGCAGTTTTGGGACAGGCTCCTACGAGCAGTACTTC
TRBD2 TRBJ2-7 TRBV20-1 - CSVLAGEEQYF TGCAGTGTGCTAGCGGGAGAGGAGCAGTACTTC
TRBD2 TRBJ2-1 TRBV5-4 - CASSLGTSGAYNEQFF TGTGCCAGCAGCTTGGGGACTAGCGGGGCTTACAATGAGCAGTTCTTC
- TRBJ1-1 TRBV7-2 - CASSLQNLNTEAFF TGTGCCAGCAGCTTACAGAATCTGAACACTGAAGCTTTCTTT
TRBD1 TRBJ2-7 TRBV29-1 - CSARQGGYEQYF TGCAGCGCCCGACAGGGGGGCTACGAGCAGTACTTC
TRBD1 TRBJ1-1 TRBV28 few CASSSPATGGTEAFF TGTGCCAGCAGTTCACCCGCCACAGGGGGCACTGAAGCTTTCTTT
TRBD2 TRBJ2-6 TRBV4-2 - CASSPSGLAGANVLTF TGTGCCAGCAGCCCTTCGGGACTAGCTGGGGCCAACGTCCTGACTTTC
- TRBJ2-7 TRBV28 - CASSSNGGQTSTSYEQYF TGTGCCAGCAGCTCAAACGGGGGACAGACGTCGACTTCCTACGAGCAGTACTTC
- TRBJ2-3 TRBV6-1 few CASSVLGSTDTQYF TGTGCCAGCAGTGTCCTAGGCAGCACAGATACGCAGTATTTT
- TRBJ2-7 TRBV4-3 few CASSQDHSVIDEQYF TGCGCCAGCAGCCAAGATCACTCCGTAATCGACGAGCAGTACTTC
- TRBJ1-3 TRBV30 few CAWSVTPSSGNTIYF TGTGCCTGGAGTGTAACCCCTAGCTCTGGAAACACCATATATTTT
TRBD1 TRBJ1-2 TRBV2 - CASRKGQGTYGYTF TGTGCCAGCAGAAAGGGACAGGGGACCTATGGCTACACCTTC
- TRBJ2-7 TRBV5-1 - CASSTDGTYEQYF TGCGCCAGCAGCACGGACGGGACCTACGAGCAGTACTTC
TRBD2 TRBJ2-5 TRBV13 once CASSQGLAGETQYF TGTGCCAGCAGCCAGGGACTAGCGGGAGAGACCCAGTACTTC
TRBD1 TRBJ1-2 TRBV7-9 - CASSLVTGTGEVSLNGYTF TGTGCCAGCAGCTTAGTTACCGGGACAGGGGAGGTCAGCTTAAATGGCTACACCTTC
TRBD1 TRBJ1-1 TRBV6-5 - CASHRGSEAFF TGTGCCAGCCACAGGGGATCTGAAGCTTTCTTT
- TRBJ1-5 TRBV2 - CASSPQGSNQPQHF TGTGCCAGCAGTCCCCAGGGTAGCAATCAGCCCCAGCATTTT
TRBD2 TRBJ2-5 TRBV19 few CASSRRGGSGETQYF TGTGCCAGTAGCCGTCGGGGCGGGAGTGGAGAGACCCAGTACTTC
TRBD1 TRBJ1-4 TRBV5-1 - CASSLVQGTNEKLFF TGCGCCAGCAGCTTGGTACAGGGGACAAATGAAAAACTGTTTTTT
- TRBJ1-3 TRBV6-1 - CASRSSGNTIYF TGTGCCAGCAGGAGCTCTGGAAACACCATATATTTT
- TRBJ2-2 TRBV27 - CASSLWGQNTGELFF TGTGCCAGCAGTTTATGGGGACAGAACACCGGGGAGCTGTTTTTT
- TRBJ2-3 TRBV5-4 - CASSLGGGASTDTQYF TGTGCCAGCAGCTTAGGAGGCGGGGCTAGCACAGATACGCAGTATTTT
- TRBJ2-3 TRBV7-2 - CASSLAGAGTDTQYF TGTGCCAGCAGCTTAGCGGGAGCGGGTACAGATACGCAGTATTTT
- TRBJ1-1 TRBV30 - CAWSVPFGVTEAFF TGTGCCTGGAGTGTACCCTTCGGGGTGACTGAAGCTTTCTTT
TRBD2 TRBJ2-1 TRBV28 - CASSLSGRRGNEQFF TGTGCCAGCAGCCTTAGCGGGAGGAGGGGCAATGAGCAGTTCTTC
TRBD1 TRBJ1-1 TRBV5-1 - CASSSTGMEGTEAFF TGCGCCAGCAGCTCGACAGGGATGGAGGGCACTGAAGCTTTCTTT
- TRBJ2-1 TRBV5-4 - CASSPLLSSYNEQFF TGTGCCAGCAGCCCACTCCTAAGCTCCTACAATGAGCAGTTCTTC
- TRBJ2-1 TRBV7-9 - CAEPLGSYNEQFF TGTGCAGAGCCCCTAGGTTCCTACAATGAGCAGTTCTTC
- TRBJ1-1 TRBV10-3 - CAISESPTGRAYTEAFF TGTGCCATCAGTGAGTCCCCGACCGGGCGGGCCTACACTGAAGCTTTCTTT
- TRBJ2-7 TRBV4-3 - CASSQDADEQYF TGCGCCAGCAGCCAAGATGCGGACGAGCAGTACTTC
- TRBJ2-7 TRBV4-2 few CASSPRDNAYEQYF TGTGCCAGCAGCCCCCGGGACAATGCCTACGAGCAGTACTTC
TRBD2 TRBJ2-1 TRBV27 - CASSLLVGLAGSPGTDNEQFF TGTGCCAGCAGTCTCCTCGTGGGGCTAGCGGGATCTCCCGGAACCGACAATGAGCAGTTCTTC
TRBD2 TRBJ2-1 TRBV29-1 - CSVAGLAGGDTGDEQFF TGCAGCGTCGCGGGACTAGCGGGAGGGGACACGGGGGATGAGCAGTTCTTC
- TRBJ1-1 TRBV18 few CASSPPDSVWTEAFF TGTGCCAGCTCACCCCCCGACAGTGTGTGGACTGAAGCTTTCTTT
- TRBJ2-5 TRBV5-6 few CASSLAPGGEETQYF TGTGCCAGCAGCTTGGCGCCAGGAGGGGAGGAGACCCAGTACTTC
TRBD2 TRBJ2-1 TRBV7-6 once CASSLEAGGGSEQFF TGTGCCAGCAGCTTAGAGGCGGGAGGAGGTTCTGAGCAGTTCTTC
TRBD1 TRBJ2-2 TRBV27 few CASSRTGGTGELFF TGTGCCAGCAGCCGGACAGGGGGGACCGGGGAGCTGTTTTTT
- TRBJ1-3 TRBV11-3 few CASSLGNYSPGNTIYF TGTGCCAGCAGCTTAGGGAACTATTCGCCTGGAAACACCATATATTTT
- TRBJ2-1 TRBV7-2 - CASSSPQRNEQFF TGTGCCAGCAGCTCCCCCCAACGGAATGAGCAGTTCTTC
- TRBJ1-1 TRBV19 - CASQGPATEAFF TGTGCCAGTCAGGGCCCCGCCACTGAAGCTTTCTTT
- TRBJ1-3 TRBV2 - CASSRQQSSGNTIYF TGTGCCAGCAGTAGACAGCAGAGCTCTGGAAACACCATATATTTT
TRBD1 TRBJ2-7 TRBV2 - CASSPPGQISYEQYF TGTGCCAGCAGTCCCCCGGGACAGATCTCCTACGAGCAGTACTTC
TRBD2 TRBJ2-1 TRBV5-1 - CASRKIGTSNEQFF TGCGCCAGCAGAAAAATTGGGACTAGCAATGAGCAGTTCTTC